The clone carrying this T cell receptor (beta chain) came up many times. The antigen is unknown. This entry is derived from a study of CD8 T cells in ankylosing spondylitis. Overall study findings and caveats: Reports of some motif variants in reactive arthritis synovial fluid and blood predate this one.

Molecular-barcoded quantitative 5'-RACE produced these TCR beta libraries. Using its own MiXCR run on the 5' RACE reads, TCRdb lists one record per CDR3 protein. The data contain more than 150,000 distinct CDR3 sequences, under 15% of them singletons. The junction had 11 bases not matched to a gene; V was cut back by 9 bases and J by 4 bases. This CDR3 spans 15 amino acids. CDR1 and CDR2 (germline): MDHEN, SYDVKM. The rearrangement links TRBV28 to TRBJ2-2; TRBD1 matches 7 bases. Sequenced input: blood, either unsorted or a sorted T cell fraction (not recorded which). This clonotype was sampled from a female donor with ankylosing spondylitis or in good health (not recorded which). The CDR3 DNA reads as TGTGCCAGTTCACAGGGGTCCGCCCGCACCGGGGAGCTGTTTTTT. Translated, it gives CASSQGSARTGELFF.